This T cell receptor (beta chain) was identified during a study of Ad26.COV2.S vaccination and SARS-CoV-2 variants. Libraries were prepared by immunoSEQ multiplex PCR; TCRdb keeps only in-frame clonotypes and omits some of them. The sample shows roughly 450,000 clones, more than 80% of them seen only once. Treatment in this sample: approximately 18 received Ad26.COV2.S at low or high dose, single or two shots; five or six received placebo; per-sample allocation not given. Sampling happened 63 days after the first vaccine or placebo injection. This vaccine is an Ad26 vector that expresses the Wuhan-strain SARS-CoV-2 spike. The clonotype was recovered from a person between 18 and 60 years old who received the Ad26.COV2.S COVID-19 vaccine or a placebo. This sample comprised peripheral blood, obtained in a trial of Ad26.COV2.S vaccine versus placebo.

The CDR3 reads CASSGLQDAYEQYF. The CDR3 region has the DNA TGTGCCAGCAGCGGCCTACAGGACGCCTACGAGCAGTACTTC. This chain connects TRBV9 to TRBJ2-7; possibly TRBD1 for D (5 bases). There are 14 residues in the CDR3. From germline, CDR1 is SGDLS and CDR2 YYNGEE. V shed 3 bases and J shed 2 bases, with 12 bases lying between them. Full variable domain (remainder filled in from reference TRBV9 and TRBJ2-7): DSGVTQTPKHLITATGQRVTLRCSPRSGDLSVYWYQQSLDQGLQFLIQYYNGEERAKGNILERFSAQQFPDLHSELNLSSLELGDSALYFCASSGLQDAYEQYFGPGTRLTVT.